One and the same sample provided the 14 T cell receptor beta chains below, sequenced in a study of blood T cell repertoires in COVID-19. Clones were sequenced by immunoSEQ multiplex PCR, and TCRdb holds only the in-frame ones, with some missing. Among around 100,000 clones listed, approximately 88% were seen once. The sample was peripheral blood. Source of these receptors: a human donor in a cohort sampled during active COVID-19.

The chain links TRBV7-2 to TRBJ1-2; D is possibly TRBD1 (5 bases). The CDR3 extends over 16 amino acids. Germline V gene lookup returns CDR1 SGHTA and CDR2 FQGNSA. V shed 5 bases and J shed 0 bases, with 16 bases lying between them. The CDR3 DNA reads TGTGCCAGCAGCCCAAGGCGGGACGGCGCTAACTATGGCTACACCTTC. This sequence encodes CASSPRRDGANYGYTF.

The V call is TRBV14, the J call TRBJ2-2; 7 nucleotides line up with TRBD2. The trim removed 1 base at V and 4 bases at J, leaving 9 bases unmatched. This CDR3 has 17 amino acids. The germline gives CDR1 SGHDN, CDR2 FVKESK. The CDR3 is CASSQGQSGIATGELFF. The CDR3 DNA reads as TGTGCCAGCAGCCAAGGCCAAAGCGGGATTGCCACCGGGGAGCTGTTTTTT. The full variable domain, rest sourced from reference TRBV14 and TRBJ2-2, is EAGVTQFPSHSVIEKGQTVTLRCDPISGHDNLYWYRRVMGKEIKFLLHFVKESKQDESGMPNNRFLAERTGGTYSTLKVQPAELEDSGVYFCASSQGQSGIATGELFFGEGSRLTVL.

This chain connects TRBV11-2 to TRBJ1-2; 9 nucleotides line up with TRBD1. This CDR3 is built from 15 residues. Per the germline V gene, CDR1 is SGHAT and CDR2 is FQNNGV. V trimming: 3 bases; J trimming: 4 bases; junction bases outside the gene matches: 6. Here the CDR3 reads CASSLDRGPLYGYTF. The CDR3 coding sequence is TGTGCCAGCAGCTTGGACAGGGGACCCCTCTATGGCTACACCTTC.

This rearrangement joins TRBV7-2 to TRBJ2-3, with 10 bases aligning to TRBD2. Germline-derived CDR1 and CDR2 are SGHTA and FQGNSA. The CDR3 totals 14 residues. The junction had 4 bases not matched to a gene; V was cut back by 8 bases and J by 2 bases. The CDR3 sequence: CASERGGSTDTQYF. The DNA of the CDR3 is TGTGCCAGCGAGCGGGGGGGATCCACAGATACGCAGTATTTT.

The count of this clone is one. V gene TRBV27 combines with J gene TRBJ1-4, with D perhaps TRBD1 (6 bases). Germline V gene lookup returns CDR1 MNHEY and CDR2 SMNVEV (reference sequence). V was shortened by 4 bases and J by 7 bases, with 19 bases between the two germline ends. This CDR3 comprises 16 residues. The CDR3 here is CASSSTPNNRVEKLFF. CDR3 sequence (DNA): TGTGCCAGCAGTTCCACACCCAACAACAGGGTTGAAAAACTGTTTTTT.

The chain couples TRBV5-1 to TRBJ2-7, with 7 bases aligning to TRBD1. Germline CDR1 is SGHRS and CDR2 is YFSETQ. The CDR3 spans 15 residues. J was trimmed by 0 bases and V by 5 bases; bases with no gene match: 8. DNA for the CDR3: TGCGCCAGCAGGGCTATACAGGGGAGCTCCTACGAGCAGTACTTC. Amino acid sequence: CASRAIQGSSYEQYF.

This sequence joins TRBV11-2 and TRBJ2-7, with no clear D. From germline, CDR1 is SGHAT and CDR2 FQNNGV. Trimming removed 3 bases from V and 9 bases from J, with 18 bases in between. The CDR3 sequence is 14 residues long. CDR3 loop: CASSFGDIQDAQYF. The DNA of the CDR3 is TGTGCCAGCAGCTTTGGCGACATTCAAGACGCGCAGTACTTC.

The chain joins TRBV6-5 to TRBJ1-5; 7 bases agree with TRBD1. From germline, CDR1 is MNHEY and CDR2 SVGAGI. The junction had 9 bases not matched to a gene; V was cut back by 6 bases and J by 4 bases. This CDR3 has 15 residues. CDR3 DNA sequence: TGTGCCAGCAGAGCACAGGGGCTGAGGAATCAGCCCCAGCATTTT. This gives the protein CASRAQGLRNQPQHF.

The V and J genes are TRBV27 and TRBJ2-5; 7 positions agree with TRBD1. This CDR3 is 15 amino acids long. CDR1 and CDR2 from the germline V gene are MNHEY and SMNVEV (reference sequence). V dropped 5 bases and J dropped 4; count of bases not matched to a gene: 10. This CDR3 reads CASSLDRARRETQYF. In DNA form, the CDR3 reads TGTGCCAGCAGTCTCGACAGGGCGAGGAGAGAGACCCAGTACTTC.

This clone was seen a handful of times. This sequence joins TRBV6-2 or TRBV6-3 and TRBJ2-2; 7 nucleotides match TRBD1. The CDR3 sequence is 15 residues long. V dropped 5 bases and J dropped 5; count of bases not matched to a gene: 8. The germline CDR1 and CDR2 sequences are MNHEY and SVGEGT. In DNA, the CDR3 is TGTGCCAGCAGTCCGACAGGGCCGGGGACCGGGGAGCTGTTTTTT. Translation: CASSPTGPGTGELFF.

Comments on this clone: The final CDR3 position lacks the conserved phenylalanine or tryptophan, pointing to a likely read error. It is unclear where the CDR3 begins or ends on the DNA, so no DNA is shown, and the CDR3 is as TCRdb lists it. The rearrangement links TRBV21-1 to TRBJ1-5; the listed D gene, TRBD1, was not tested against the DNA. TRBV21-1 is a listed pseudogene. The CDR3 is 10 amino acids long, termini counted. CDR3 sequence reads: CASSKESMGR.

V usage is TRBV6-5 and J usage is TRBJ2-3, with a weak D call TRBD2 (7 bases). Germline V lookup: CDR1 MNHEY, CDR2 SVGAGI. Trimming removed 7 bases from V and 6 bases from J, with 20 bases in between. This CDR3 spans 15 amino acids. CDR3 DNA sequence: TGTGCCAGCATCGATCTTGCGGGGGCGGGGGATACGCAGTATTTT. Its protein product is CASIDLAGAGDTQYF.

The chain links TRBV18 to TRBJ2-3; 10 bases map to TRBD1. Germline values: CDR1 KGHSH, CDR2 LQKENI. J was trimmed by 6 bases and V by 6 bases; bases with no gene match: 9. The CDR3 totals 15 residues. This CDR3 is CASSTIPGQGDTQYF. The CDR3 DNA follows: TGTGCCAGCTCGACCATCCCGGGACAGGGGGATACGCAGTATTTT.

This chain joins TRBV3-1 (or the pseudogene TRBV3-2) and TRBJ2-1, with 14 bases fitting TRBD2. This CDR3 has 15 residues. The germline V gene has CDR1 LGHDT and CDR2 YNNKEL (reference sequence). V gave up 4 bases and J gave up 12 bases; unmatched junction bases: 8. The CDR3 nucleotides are TGTGCCAGCAGCCGACCGGGGACTAGCGGGAGAGGGCAGTTCTTC. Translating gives CASSRPGTSGRGQFF.